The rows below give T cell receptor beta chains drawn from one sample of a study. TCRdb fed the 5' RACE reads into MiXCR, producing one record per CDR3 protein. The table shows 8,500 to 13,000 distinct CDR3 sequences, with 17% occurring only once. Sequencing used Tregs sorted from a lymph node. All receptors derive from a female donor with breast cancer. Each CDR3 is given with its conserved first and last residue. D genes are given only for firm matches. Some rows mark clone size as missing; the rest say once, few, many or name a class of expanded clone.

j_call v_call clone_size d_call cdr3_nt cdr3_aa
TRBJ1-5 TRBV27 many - TGTGCCAGCAGCCTGCGGGGGGACGCCTCGAATCAGCCCCAGCATTTT CASSLRGDASNQPQHF
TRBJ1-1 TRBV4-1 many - TGCGCCAGCCATCCCCCGGGGCAGGGGAGGACTGAAGCTTTCTTT CASHPPGQGRTEAFF
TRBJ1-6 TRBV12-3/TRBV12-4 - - TGTGCCAGCAGCCGCACCCATTCACCCCTCCACTTT CASSRTHSPLHF
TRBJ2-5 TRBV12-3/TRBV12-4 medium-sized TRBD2 TGTGCCAGCAGTTCCCCCCCAGCGGGAGTTCAAGAGACCCAGTACTTC CASSSPPAGVQETQYF
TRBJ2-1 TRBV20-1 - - TGCGGTGCTAGAGATCTTGAGACAAGCGTCCACAATGAGCAGTTCTTC CGARDLETSVHNEQFF
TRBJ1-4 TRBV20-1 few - TGCAGTGCTAGGTCTGGGGACCAGGAGGAAAAACTGTTTTTT CSARSGDQEEKLFF
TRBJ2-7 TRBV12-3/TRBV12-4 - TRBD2 TGTGCCAGCAGCTCAGGACTAGCGGAGTACTTC CASSSGLAEYF
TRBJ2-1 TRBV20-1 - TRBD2 TGCAGTGTGCCGCCCGGGACTAGCGGGAGGAATGAGCAGTTCTTC CSVPPGTSGRNEQFF
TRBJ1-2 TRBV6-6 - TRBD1 TGTGCCAGCAGACAGGGGTCACAGCAGAATGGCTACACCTTC CASRQGSQQNGYTF
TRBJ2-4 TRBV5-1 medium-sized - TGCGCCAGCAGCCGGGATGGGAACATTCAGTACTTC CASSRDGNIQYF
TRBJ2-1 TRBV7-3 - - TGTGCCAGCAGCCCTACGGGGAGGGAGCAGTTCTTC CASSPTGREQFF
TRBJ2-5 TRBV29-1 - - TGCTGCGTCGCAAGGCGGTCCGAGACCCAGTACTTC CCVARRSETQYF
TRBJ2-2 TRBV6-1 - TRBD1 TGTGCCAGCGACAGGGGGCTAGCCGGGAAGCTGTTTTTT CASDRGLAGKLFF
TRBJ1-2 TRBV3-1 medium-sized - TGTGCCAGCAGCCAAGCATCTGCGAGGGGTGGCTACACCTTC CASSQASARGGYTF
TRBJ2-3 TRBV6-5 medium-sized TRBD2 TGTGCCAGCAGAAAGATAGCGGGAGATACGCAGTATTTT CASRKIAGDTQYF
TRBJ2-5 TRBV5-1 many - TGCGCCAGCAGCTTCACGGCGGGATCACAAGAGACCCAGTACTTC CASSFTAGSQETQYF
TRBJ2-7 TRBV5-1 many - TGCGCCAGCAGCTTTGGGGACCAGTCCGTGGGGCCCTACGAGCAGTACTTC CASSFGDQSVGPYEQYF
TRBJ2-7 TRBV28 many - TGTGCCAGCAGTGCTCCTCGGGGTAAACTACCCGAGCAGTACTTC CASSAPRGKLPEQYF
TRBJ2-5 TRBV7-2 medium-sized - TGTGCCAGCAGTTCCCAGACGGTGGGGAAGACCCAGTACTTC CASSSQTVGKTQYF
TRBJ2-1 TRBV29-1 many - TGCAGCGTTGAAGATCCGCCTCGGAATGAGCAGTTCTTC CSVEDPPRNEQFF
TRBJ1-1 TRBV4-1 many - TGCGCCAGCACCAAGCAAGATCTGTTCCTCAGGGGCACTGAAGCTTTCTTT CASTKQDLFLRGTEAFF
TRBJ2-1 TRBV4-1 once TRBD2 TGCGCCAGCAGCCGCAGAGGTCCCCTAGCGGGAGTAAGCGCCTACAATGAGCAGTTCTTC CASSRRGPLAGVSAYNEQFF
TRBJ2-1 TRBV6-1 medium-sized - TGTGCCAGCAGAATGGCGTGGGCGGAGGATGAGCAGTTCTTC CASRMAWAEDEQFF
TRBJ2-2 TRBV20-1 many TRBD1 TGCAGTGCTGAGGACAGGACGGCGACCGGGGAGCTGTTTTTT CSAEDRTATGELFF
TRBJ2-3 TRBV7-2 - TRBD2 TGTGCCAGCAGCGAAGGGACTAGCGGGAGAACAGATACGCAGTATTTT CASSEGTSGRTDTQYF
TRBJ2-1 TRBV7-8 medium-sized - TGTGCCAGCAGCTTAGCTAACAGCTACAATGAGCAGTTCTTC CASSLANSYNEQFF
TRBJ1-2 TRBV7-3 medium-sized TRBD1 TGTGCCAGCAGCTTAGATGGGACAGCTAATACAAATGGCTACACCTTC CASSLDGTANTNGYTF
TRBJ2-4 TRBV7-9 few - TGTGCCAGCAGCTTACTTCAGGGAAACATTCAGTACTTC CASSLLQGNIQYF
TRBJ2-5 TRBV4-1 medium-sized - TGCGCCAGCAGCCAAACCCTGGGAGAGACCCAGTACTTC CASSQTLGETQYF
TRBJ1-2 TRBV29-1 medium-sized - TGCAGCGTTGCCCACCGCCCCGGGGCTGCCTTC CSVAHRPGAAF
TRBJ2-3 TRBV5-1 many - TGCGCCAGCAGCCGGGACCAAGCCACAGATACGCAGTATTTT CASSRDQATDTQYF